One and the same sample provided the 30 T cell receptor beta chains below, sequenced in a study of Graves' ophthalmopathy and Graves' hyperthyroidism. Beta-chain TCR CDR3 regions were amplified from RNA transcripts. First-round RT-PCR relied on HTBI primers, and a second-round multiplex PCR came next. One entry per CDR3 protein, called by TCRdb with MiXCR from the multiplex PCR reads. The table shows a few hundred thousand distinct CDR3 sequences, with under 40% occurring only once. Source material: peripheral blood or thyroid tissue (not recorded which). Every receptor here comes from an adult man with Graves' hyperthyroidism.

CDR3 sequence reads: CASSTGRLYEQYF. The CDR3 region has the DNA TGTGCCAGCAGTACCGGGAGGTTATACGAGCAGTACTTC. This chain connects TRBV12-3 or TRBV12-4 to TRBJ2-7; 7 bases match TRBD2. The CDR3 is 13 residues long. V shed 5 bases, J shed 4 bases, and the junction held 5 bases outside the gene matches.

This clonotype was picked up many times. The genes are TRBV15 and TRBJ2-7, with D uncertain. The CDR3 extends over 13 amino acids. From germline, CDR1 is LNHNV and CDR2 YYDKDF (reference sequence). Trimming pared 3 bases from V and 4 bases from J, leaving 10 bases between. The CDR3 reads CATSSSNGYEQYF. The CDR3 DNA sequence: TGTGCCACCAGCAGCTCAAACGGATACGAGCAGTACTTC.

This clonotype occurred many times. Germline is not matched at one junction end, which may reflect a read error. This chain uses TRBV20-1 with TRBJ2-5, with 10 bases fitting TRBD2. The germline V gene encodes CDR1 DFQATT and CDR2 SNEGSKA (reference sequence). The CDR3 loop spans 14 amino acids. CDR3 bases: TGCAGTGCTAGTACGCTAGCGGGGGAAGAGACTCAGTACTTC. Translating gives CSASTLAGEETQYF.

At least ten counts were recorded for this clonotype. V usage is TRBV9 and J usage is TRBJ1-2; 8 positions agree with TRBD1. The germline CDR1 and CDR2 sequences are SGDLS and YYNGEE. V trimming: 0 bases; J trimming: 4 bases; junction bases outside the gene matches: 2. CDR3 length: 14 amino acids. CDR3 coding DNA: TGTGCCAGCAGCGTAGGGGGGACAGGCTATGGCTACACCTTC. This encodes CASSVGGTGYGYTF.

In its sample, this clonotype was seen many times. The J gene is TRBJ2-5, the V gene TRBV9; D possibly corresponds to TRBD1 (5 bases). Trimming removed 0 bases at V and 1 base at J, with 10 bases between. The CDR3 extends over 15 amino acids. Germline V gene sequence: CDR1 SGDLS, CDR2 YYNGEE. CDR3 protein: CASSVGGAAQETQYF. As DNA, the CDR3 is TGTGCCAGCAGCGTAGGTGGGGCGGCCCAAGAGACCCAGTACTTC.

Regarding this clonotype: One base away lies a much larger clone, so this may be a sequencing read error. The V and J genes are TRBV9 and TRBJ1-1; D is unresolved. Germline values: CDR1 SGDLS, CDR2 YYNGEE. The CDR3 totals 13 residues. The DNA for the CDR3 is TGTGCCTGCAGCGCGCCTGGGAGGGCTGAAGCTTTCTTT. Translation gives CACSAPGRAEAFF.

This clonotype was seen many times. The chain uses TRBV6-7 and TRBJ1-6; no clear D. TRBV6-7 has ORF status, its function being uncertain. The CDR3 spans 17 residues. The V gene lost 6 bases and the J gene lost 0 bases, with 15 bases spanning the gap. As DNA, the CDR3 is TGTGCCAGCAGAGCCCAGGACGCGTCCTCCTATAATTCACCCCTCCACTTT. It translates to CASRAQDASSYNSPLHF.

This clonotype was detected ten times or more. The V and J genes are TRBV12-3 or TRBV12-4 and TRBJ1-6, with unresolved D. The CDR3 spans 16 residues. Trimming stripped 6 bases from V and 6 bases from J, with 18 bases between. The CDR3 DNA reads TGTGCCAGCAGGACGCTCACGGGATCGGGTAATTCACCCCTCCACTTT. Its translation is CASRTLTGSGNSPLHF.

The chain joins TRBV10-3 to TRBJ2-5; D gene uncertain. The CDR3 extends over 13 amino acids. Trimming took off 4 bases at V and 3 bases at J, with 9 bases between the two ends. Looked up from germline, CDR1 is ENHRY and CDR2 is SYGVKD. The CDR3 DNA follows: TGTGCCATCAGTGTTCAGAAAAAAGAGACCCAGTACTTC. This gives the protein CAISVQKKETQYF.

The genes are TRBV12-3 or TRBV12-4 and TRBJ2-2; D is perhaps TRBD1 (6 bases). The V and J ends lost 2 bases and 3 bases respectively, with 22 bases between them. This CDR3 contains 19 residues. CDR3 loop: CASSLLRTELIRDTGELFF. The CDR3, as DNA: TGTGCCAGCAGTTTATTAAGGACAGAGCTTATCCGGGACACCGGGGAGCTGTTTTTT.

This chain uses TRBV5-4 with TRBJ2-3; D call uncertain. The CDR3 consists of 13 residues. Germline CDR1 and CDR2: SGHNT and YYREEE (reference sequence). Trimming removed 2 bases from V and 5 bases from J, with 9 bases in between. The CDR3 DNA reads as TGTGCCAGCAGCTTAGCCACTGGAGATACGCAGTATTTT. This sequence encodes CASSLATGDTQYF.

The CDR3 DNA reads as TGTGCCAGTACGTCCGGGACAGGGGTTTTCATCACTGAAGCTTTCTTT. Amino acid sequence: CASTSGTGVFITEAFF. J is TRBJ1-1 and V is TRBV6-5; 10 bases line up with TRBD1. Germline V lookup: CDR1 MNHEY, CDR2 SVGAGI. Trimming took 9 bases from V and 4 from J; bases not matched to a gene: 14. The CDR3 runs 16 residues.

In this sample, this clonotype turned up many times. The rearrangement links TRBV20-1 to TRBJ2-7; D remains ambiguous. This CDR3 has 10 amino acids. From germline, CDR1 is DFQATT and CDR2 SNEGSKA (reference sequence). CDR3 DNA sequence: TGCAGCGGGCCCTCCTACGAGCAGTACTTC. It translates to CSGPSYEQYF.

Worth noting for this clonotype: At one end, the junction sequence differs from germline, possibly due to a read error. The rearrangement links TRBV20-1 to TRBJ1-5, with 9 bases that match TRBD1. Germline CDR1 and CDR2: DFQATT and SNEGSKA (reference sequence). This CDR3 has 15 amino acids. Here the CDR3 DNA reads TGCAGTGCTAGAGTAGGGACAGGGAGCAATCGGCCCCAGCATTTT. Its translation: CSARVGTGSNRPQHF.

As regards this clonotype: A much larger clonotype is one base distant, so this may be a read error. The gene calls are TRBV4-3 and TRBJ1-5, with D perhaps TRBD1 (5 bases). In germline, CDR1 is LGHNA, CDR2 YSLEER. The V end lost 2 bases, the J end lost 6 bases, and 11 bases lay between the germline ends. The CDR3 consists of 14 residues. CDR3 sequence: CASSQFREGQPQHF. The CDR3 DNA follows: TGCGCCAGCAGCCAATTCAGGGAAGGTCAGCCCCAGCATTTT.

This clonotype was seen many times. The rearrangement links TRBV7-8 to TRBJ1-1; D remains ambiguous. Germline-derived CDR1 and CDR2 are SGHVS and FQNEAQ. The CDR3 consists of 13 residues. Trimming took off 5 bases at V and 0 bases at J, with 7 bases between the two ends. The CDR3 protein is CASSTRLNTEAFF. CDR3 DNA: TGTGCCAGCAGCACAAGACTGAACACTGAAGCTTTCTTT.

This clonotype was counted ten times or more. The chain employs TRBV5-8 and TRBJ2-1, with a weak D call TRBD1 (5 bases). The V gene lost 4 bases and the J gene lost 2 bases, with 19 bases spanning the gap. Germline V gene lookup returns CDR1 SGHTS and CDR2 YDEGEE. The CDR3 sequence is 17 residues long. CDR3 DNA: TGTGCCAGCAGCCTGAGGTTTCAGGGTGCTACCTACAATGAGCAGTTCTTC. It encodes CASSLRFQGATYNEQFF.

The V gene is TRBV7-2, the J gene TRBJ2-2; TRBD2 aligns across 11 bases. The CDR3 has 15 residues. V lost 5 bases and J lost 7; bases outside the gene matches: 6. CDR1 is SGHTA, CDR2 FQGNSA, per germline. CDR3 sequence reads: CASSTLAGVVGELFF. In nucleotides, the CDR3 is TGTGCCAGCAGCACACTAGCGGGAGTCGTCGGGGAGCTGTTTTTT. Filled out from reference TRBV7-2 and TRBJ2-2, the complete variable domain reads GAGVSQSPSNKVTEKGKDVELRCDPISGHTALYWYRQSLGQGLEFLIYFQGNSAPDKSGLPSDRFSAERTGGSVSTLTIQRTQQEDSAVYLCASSTLAGVVGELFFGEGSRLTVL.

This clonotype was recorded many times. This chain uses TRBV12-3 or TRBV12-4 with TRBJ1-4; a possible D gene is TRBD1 (5 bases). The V and J ends lost 6 bases and 8 bases respectively, with 13 bases between them. The CDR3 consists of 13 residues. CDR3 sequence (DNA): TGTGCCAGCAGGGTCGGGGGATCGGAAAAACTGTTTTTT. As protein: CASRVGGSEKLFF.

Comment on this clonotype: A junction boundary mismatches the germline segment, possibly from a read error. V gene TRBV20-1 combines with J gene TRBJ2-7, with D perhaps TRBD2 (6 bases). The germline gives CDR1 DFQATT, CDR2 SNEGSKA (reference sequence). The CDR3 contains 15 residues. The CDR3 is CSASPRVRETYERYF. CDR3 bases: TGCAGTGCTAGCCCTAGGGTACGGGAGACCTACGAGCGGTACTTC.

This clonotype was found once. CDR3 sequence reads: CSAITGHEQFF. The DNA of the CDR3 is TGCAGTGCTATAACAGGGCATGAGCAGTTCTTC. The V call is TRBV20-1, the J call TRBJ2-7; maybe TRBD1 (6 bases). The J call is doubtful: the DNA matches TRBJ2-1 better. This CDR3 has 11 residues. Germline lookup yields CDR1 DFQATT and CDR2 SNEGSKA (reference sequence).

This clonotype has more than one count but fewer than ten. The chain employs TRBV6-5 and TRBJ1-6; TRBD1 might be the D (5 bases). The CDR3 sequence is 18 residues long. The V gene lost 0 bases and the J gene lost 0 bases, with 12 bases spanning the gap. The V gene's germline CDR1 is MNHEY and CDR2 SVGAGI. In nucleotides, the CDR3 is TGTGCCAGCAGTTACTCGACCGAGGGGAGCTCCTATAATTCACCCCTCCACTTT. Translated: CASSYSTEGSSYNSPLHF.

The chain recombines TRBV7-2 with TRBJ1-1, with TRBD1 matching 7 bases. Germline-derived CDR1 and CDR2 are SGHTA and FQGNSA. Trimming at V came to 5 bases and at J to 11 bases, leaving 11 bases not matched to a gene. CDR3 length: 13 amino acids. The CDR3 bases are TGTGCCAGCAGCCCCTTCCAGGGGGATAGGGCTTTCTTT. Residues: CASSPFQGDRAFF.

V and J are TRBV25-1 and TRBJ2-7, with D possibly being TRBD1 or TRBD2 (5 bases each). CDR3 length: 14 amino acids. Per germline, CDR1 MGHDK and CDR2 SYGVNS. V was clipped by 4 bases and J by 2 bases, with 12 bases between them. This chain's CDR3 is CASSGWDLTYEQYF. CDR3 bases: TGTGCCAGCAGTGGCTGGGACCTAACCTACGAGCAGTACTTC.

This chain joins TRBV4-1 and TRBJ2-5, with 11 bases matching TRBD1. Trimming at V came to 4 bases and at J to 5 bases, leaving 6 bases not matched to a gene. The germline gives CDR1 MGHRA, CDR2 YSYEKL. The CDR3 totals 15 residues. As DNA, the CDR3 is TGCGCCAGCAGCCGGGACAGGGGGGTCCGGGAGACCCAGTACTTC. Its protein is CASSRDRGVRETQYF.

The chain carries TRBV7-9 and TRBJ1-1; 11 bases agree with TRBD1. V was clipped by 3 bases and J by 3 bases; unmatched bases: 6. Germline CDR1 and CDR2: SEHNR and FQNEAQ (reference sequence). The CDR3 totals 16 residues. The CDR3 reads CASSFRDRGDYTEAFF. The CDR3 coding sequence is TGTGCCAGCAGCTTCCGGGACAGGGGGGACTACACTGAAGCTTTCTTT. The full variable domain, its missing parts supplied by reference TRBV7-9 and TRBJ1-1, is DTGVSQNPRHKITKRGQNVTFRCDPISEHNRLYWYRQTLGQGPEFLTYFQNEAQLEKSRLLSDRFSAERPKGSFSTLEIQRTEQGDSAMYLCASSFRDRGDYTEAFFGQGTRLTVV.

In this sample, this clonotype turned up once. Possible read error: a much larger clone is one base away. V is TRBV7-2 and J is TRBJ2-5; D is ambiguous. V was shortened by 1 base and J by 1 base, with 10 bases between the two germline ends. The germline gives CDR1 SGHTA, CDR2 FQGNSA. This CDR3 has 15 amino acids. The CDR3 loop reads CASSLVGSVQETQYF. DNA for the CDR3: TGTGCCAGCAGCTTAGTGGGATCAGTCCAAGAGACCCAGTACTTC.

For this clonotype: An end of the junction differs from the germline gene, which may be a read error. The rearrangement joins TRBV10-3 to TRBJ1-5, with 7 bases fitting TRBD1. Germline V gene sequence: CDR1 ENHRY, CDR2 SYGVKD. The CDR3 length is 14 residues. CDR3: CASSYRQTGQPQHF. The CDR3 DNA reads as TGTGCCAGCAGTTACCGCCAGACAGGGCAGCCCCAGCATTTT.

In this sample, this clonotype turned up once. The CDR3 carries no conserved terminal phenylalanine or tryptophan, so it likely arises from a read error. V is TRBV14 and J is TRBJ1-1; D might be TRBD1 (5 bases). Per the germline V gene, CDR1 is SGHDN and CDR2 is FVKESK. CDR3 size: 15 residues. The V end was cut by 2 bases, the J end by 1 base, with 11 bases between. This CDR3 is CASSQLQGWNTEAFL. The CDR3 nucleotides read TGTGCCAGCAGCCAATTGCAGGGTTGGAACACTGAAGCTTTCCTT.

CDR3: CSAKLAGGTDTQYF. The CDR3 DNA sequence: TGCAGTGCTAAACTAGCGGGAGGCACAGATACGCAGTATTTT. The chain carries TRBV20-1 and TRBJ2-3, with 11 bases matching TRBD2. This CDR3 spans 14 amino acids. Germline V gene lookup returns CDR1 DFQATT and CDR2 SNEGSKA (reference sequence). With V trimmed by 4 bases and J by 1 base, 1 base remained unmatched.